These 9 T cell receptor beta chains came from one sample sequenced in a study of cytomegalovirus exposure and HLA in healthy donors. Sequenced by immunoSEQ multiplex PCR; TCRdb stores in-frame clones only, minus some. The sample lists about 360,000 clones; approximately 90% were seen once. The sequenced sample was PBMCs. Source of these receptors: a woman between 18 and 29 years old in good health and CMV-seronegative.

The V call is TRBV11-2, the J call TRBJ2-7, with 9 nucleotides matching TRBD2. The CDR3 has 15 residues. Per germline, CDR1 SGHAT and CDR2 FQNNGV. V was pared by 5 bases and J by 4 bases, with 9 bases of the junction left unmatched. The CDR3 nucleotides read TGTGCCAGCAGCACTAGTAGCGGGAGTGGTTACGAGCAGTACTTC. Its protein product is CASSTSSGSGYEQYF. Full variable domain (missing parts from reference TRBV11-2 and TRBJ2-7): EAGVAQSPRYKIIEKRQSVAFWCNPISGHATLYWYQQILGQGPKLLIQFQNNGVVDDSQLPKDRFSAERLKGVDSTLKIQPAKLEDSAVYLCASSTSSGSGYEQYFGPGTRLTVT.

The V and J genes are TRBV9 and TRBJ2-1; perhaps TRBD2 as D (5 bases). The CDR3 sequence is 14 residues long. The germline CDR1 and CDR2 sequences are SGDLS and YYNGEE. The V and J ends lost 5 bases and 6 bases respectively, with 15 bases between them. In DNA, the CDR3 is TGTGCCAGCAGTCCCGGGGATTGGGGCAATGAGCAGTTCTTC. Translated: CASSPGDWGNEQFF.

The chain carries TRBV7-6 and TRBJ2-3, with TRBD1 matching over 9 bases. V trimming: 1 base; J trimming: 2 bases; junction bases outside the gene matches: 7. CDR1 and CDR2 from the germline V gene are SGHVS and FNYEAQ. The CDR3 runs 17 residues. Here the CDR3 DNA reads TGTGCCAGCAGCTTAGGTCCTGGACAGGGGCCCACAGATACGCAGTATTTT. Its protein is CASSLGPGQGPTDTQYF.

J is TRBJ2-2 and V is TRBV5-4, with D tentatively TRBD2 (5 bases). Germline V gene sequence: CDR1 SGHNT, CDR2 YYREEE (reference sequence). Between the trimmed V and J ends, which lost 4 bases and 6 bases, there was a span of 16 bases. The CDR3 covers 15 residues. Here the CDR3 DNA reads TGTGCCAGCAGCACAAGGACTGAGTCGGCCGGGGAGCTGTTTTTT. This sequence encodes CASSTRTESAGELFF.

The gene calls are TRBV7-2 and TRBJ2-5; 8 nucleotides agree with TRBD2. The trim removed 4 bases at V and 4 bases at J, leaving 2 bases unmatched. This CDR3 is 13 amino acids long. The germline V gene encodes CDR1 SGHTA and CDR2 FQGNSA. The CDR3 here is CASSSAGGETQYF. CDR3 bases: TGTGCCAGCAGCTCGGCGGGAGGAGAGACCCAGTACTTC.

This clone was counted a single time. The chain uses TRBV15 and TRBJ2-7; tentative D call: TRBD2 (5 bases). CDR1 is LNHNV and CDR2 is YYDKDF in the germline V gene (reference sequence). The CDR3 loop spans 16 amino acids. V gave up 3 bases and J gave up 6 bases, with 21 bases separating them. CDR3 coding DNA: TGTGCCACCAGCAGGGTCCCGGACTCAGATTGGCGCGAGCAGTACTTC. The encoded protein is CATSRVPDSDWREQYF.

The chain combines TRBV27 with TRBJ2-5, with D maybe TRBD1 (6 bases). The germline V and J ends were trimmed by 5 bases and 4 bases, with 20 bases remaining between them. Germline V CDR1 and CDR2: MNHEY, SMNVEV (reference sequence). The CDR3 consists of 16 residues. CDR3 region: CASSRSLGRGGETQYF. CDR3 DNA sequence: TGTGCCAGCAGTCGCTCTTTGGGCAGGGGCGGAGAGACCCAGTACTTC.

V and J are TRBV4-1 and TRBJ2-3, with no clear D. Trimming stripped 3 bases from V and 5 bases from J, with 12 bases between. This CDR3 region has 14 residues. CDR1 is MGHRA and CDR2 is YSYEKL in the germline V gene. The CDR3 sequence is CASSQVTFGDTQYF. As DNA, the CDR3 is TGCGCCAGCAGCCAGGTCACTTTTGGAGATACGCAGTATTTT.

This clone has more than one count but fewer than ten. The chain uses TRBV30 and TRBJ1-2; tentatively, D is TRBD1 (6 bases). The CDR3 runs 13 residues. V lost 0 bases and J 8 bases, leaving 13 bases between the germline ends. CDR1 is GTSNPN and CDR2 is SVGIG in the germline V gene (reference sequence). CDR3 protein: CAWSVSGGRGYTF. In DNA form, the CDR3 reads TGTGCCTGGAGTGTATCCGGGGGGCGCGGCTACACCTTC.